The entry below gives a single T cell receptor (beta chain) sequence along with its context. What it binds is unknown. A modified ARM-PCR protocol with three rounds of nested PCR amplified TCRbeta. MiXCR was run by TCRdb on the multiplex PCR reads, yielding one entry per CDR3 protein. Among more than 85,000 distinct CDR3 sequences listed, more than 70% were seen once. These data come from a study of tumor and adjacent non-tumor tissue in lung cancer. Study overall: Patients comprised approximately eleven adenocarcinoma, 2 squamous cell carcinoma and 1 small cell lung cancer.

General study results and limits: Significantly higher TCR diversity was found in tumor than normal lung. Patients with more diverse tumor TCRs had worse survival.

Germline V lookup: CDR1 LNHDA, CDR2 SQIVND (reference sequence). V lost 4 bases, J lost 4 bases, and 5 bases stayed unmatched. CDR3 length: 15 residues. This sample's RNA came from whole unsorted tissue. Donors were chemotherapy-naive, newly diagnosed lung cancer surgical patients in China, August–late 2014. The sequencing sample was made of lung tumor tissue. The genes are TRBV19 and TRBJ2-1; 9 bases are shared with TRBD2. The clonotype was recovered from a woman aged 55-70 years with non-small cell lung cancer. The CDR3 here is CASSTPSGTYNEQFF. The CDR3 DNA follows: TGTGCCAGTAGTACACCTAGCGGGACTTACAATGAGCAGTTCTTC.